This TCR beta chain was identified during a study of OX40 agonist ivuxolimab in advanced cancers. Study summary: Ivuxolimab was administered intravenously to patients at 0.01 to 10 mg/kg every 2 weeks. Recorded diagnoses for dose-escalation patients were hepatocellular carcinoma, melanoma, renal cell or head and neck cancer.

The germline CDR1 and CDR2 sequences are MDHEN and SYDVKM. The V end was cut by 7 bases, the J end by 1 base, with 13 bases between. The CDR3 contains 14 residues. Collection of blood occurred at baseline, at cycle 4 day 1, and at cycle 7 day 1. Generated by immunoSEQ multiplex PCR, the TCRdb table keeps only in-frame clones and is missing some. The data show about 62,000 clones, about 85% seen once. V usage is TRBV28 and J usage is TRBJ1-1; D unresolved. This sequence was found in an adult with an advanced solid tumor such as melanoma, head and neck, liver or kidney cancer. The source was CD4+ or CD8+ T cells sorted from blood, collected in a trial of the OX40 agonist ivuxolimab. The CDR3 nucleotides read TGTGCCAGCACCTTAGGAACACCGAACACTGAAGCTTTCTTT. This encodes CASTLGTPNTEAFF.